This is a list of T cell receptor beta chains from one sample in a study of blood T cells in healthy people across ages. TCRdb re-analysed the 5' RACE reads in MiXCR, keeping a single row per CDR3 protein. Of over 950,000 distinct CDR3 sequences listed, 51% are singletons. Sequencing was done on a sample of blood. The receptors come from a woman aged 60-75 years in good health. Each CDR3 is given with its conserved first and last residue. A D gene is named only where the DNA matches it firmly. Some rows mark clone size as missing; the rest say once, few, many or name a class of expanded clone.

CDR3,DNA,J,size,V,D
CASSLERGLEQYF,TGTGCCAGCAGCTTAGAACGGGGACTCGAGCAGTACTTC,TRBJ2-7,.,TRBV11-2,.
CSAPVREEQYF,TGCAGTGCCCCTGTACGGGAAGAGCAGTACTTC,TRBJ2-5,.,TRBV20-1,.
CASSRRGLAVPTDTQYF,TGTGCCAGCAGCCGAAGGGGACTAGCGGTGCCCACAGATACGCAGTATTTT,TRBJ2-3,few,TRBV7-2,TRBD2
CASSREGPRGRVYDEQYF,TGTGCCAGCAGCCGAGAGGGGCCCCGCGGGAGAGTTTACGACGAGCAGTACTTC,TRBJ2-7,.,TRBV3-1,TRBD2
CSAEADKLYEQYF,TGCAGTGCAGAAGCTGACAAGTTATACGAGCAGTACTTC,TRBJ2-7,.,TRBV20-1,.
CASSVGQGSSEYGYTF,TGTGCCAGCTCGGTAGGACAGGGGTCGAGCGAATATGGCTACACCTTC,TRBJ1-2,.,TRBV18,TRBD1
CASSFDRDGELFF,TGTGCCAGCAGCTTTGACAGGGACGGGGAGCTGTTTTTT,TRBJ2-2,.,TRBV7-3,TRBD1
CASRRDDYEQYF,TGCGCCAGCAGGAGGGACGACTACGAGCAGTACTTC,TRBJ2-7,few,TRBV5-1,.
CASSSKVARSTDTQYF,TGTGCCAGCAGCAGCAAGGTAGCACGAAGCACAGATACGCAGTATTTT,TRBJ2-3,few,TRBV7-8,.
CASSQDSGSNEQFF,TGCGCCAGCAGCCAAGACTCAGGGAGCAATGAGCAGTTCTTC,TRBJ2-1,.,TRBV4-3,.
CASSAQGALGEKLFF,TGTGCCAGCAGCGCTCAGGGGGCGCTTGGTGAAAAACTGTTTTTT,TRBJ1-4,few,TRBV12-3/TRBV12-4,TRBD1
CASSPGLAGDETQYF,TGTGCCAGCAGCCCGGGACTAGCGGGAGATGAGACCCAGTACTTC,TRBJ2-5,few,TRBV3-1,TRBD2
CASSLTSGSPDTQYF,TGTGCCAGCAGTCTGACTAGCGGGAGCCCAGATACGCAGTATTTT,TRBJ2-3,.,TRBV28,TRBD2
CASSFAYSYKSSYNEQYF,TGTGCCAGCAGTTTTGCTTATTCTTATAAATCTTCCTACAATGAGCAGTACTTC,TRBJ2-7,.,TRBV28,.
CASSQDYKGRGNTEAFF,TGTGCCAGCAGCCAAGATTATAAAGGGAGGGGGAACACTGAAGCTTTCTTT,TRBJ1-1,.,TRBV4-2,.
CASSQDLQGADEKLFF,TGTGCCAGCAGCCAAGACCTACAGGGGGCAGATGAAAAACTGTTTTTT,TRBJ1-4,few,TRBV4-2,TRBD1
CSAPGPDTDTQYF,TGCAGTGCCCCGGGACCTGACACAGATACGCAGTATTTT,TRBJ2-3,.,TRBV20-1,.
CASSLRPPGQIHEQYF,TGTGCCAGCAGTTTACGCCCGCCCGGACAGATACACGAGCAGTACTTC,TRBJ2-7,.,TRBV27,.
CASSVAEWTVTYGYTF,TGTGCCAGCAGCGTAGCTGAGTGGACAGTGACTTATGGCTACACCTTC,TRBJ1-2,.,TRBV9,.
CASSLTPGGKAGANVLTF,TGTGCCAGCAGCTTAACCCCGGGAGGCAAGGCTGGGGCCAACGTCCTGACTTTC,TRBJ2-6,.,TRBV7-2,TRBD2
CASSSGAGGLIETQFF,TGTGCCAGCAGCTCAGGAGCGGGAGGTCTAATAGAGACCCAGTTCTTC,TRBJ2-1,.,TRBV7-9,TRBD2
CAIGREPSPYEQYF,TGTGCCATCGGTAGGGAACCCTCCCCCTACGAGCAGTACTTC,TRBJ2-7,few,TRBV10-3,.
CASKDSGPHFGYTF,TGTGCCAGCAAGGACAGCGGGCCGCATTTTGGCTACACCTTC,TRBJ1-2,.,TRBV9,.
CASSRTETYEQYF,TGTGCCAGCAGTAGGACAGAAACCTACGAGCAGTACTTC,TRBJ2-7,.,TRBV25-1,.
CSIMIGSYEQYF,TGCAGTATCATGATCGGCTCCTACGAGCAGTACTTC,TRBJ2-7,.,TRBV20-1,.
CASSLFGVSGANVLTF,TGTGCCAGCAGCCTCTTCGGGGTATCTGGGGCCAACGTCCTGACTTTC,TRBJ2-6,.,TRBV5-6,.
CASSYSSGMGINTEAFF,TGTGCCAGCAGTTACTCGAGCGGCATGGGGATAAACACTGAAGCTTTCTTT,TRBJ1-1,.,TRBV6-5,.
CASSEGQDQRYNEQFF,TGTGCCAGCAGTGAAGGCCAGGACCAACGTTACAATGAGCAGTTCTTC,TRBJ2-1,.,TRBV25-1,.
CASSRSPTSNEQFF,TGTGCCAGCAGCCGGAGCCCTACCAGCAATGAGCAGTTCTTC,TRBJ2-1,few,TRBV7-3,.
CASSLHPIGGANVLTF,TGTGCCAGCAGCCTTCACCCGATCGGTGGAGCCAACGTCCTGACTTTC,TRBJ2-6,few,TRBV4-2,.
CASSPKAAGSSYEQYF,TGTGCCAGCAGCCCGAAGGCGGCAGGAAGCTCCTACGAGCAGTACTTC,TRBJ2-7,.,TRBV25-1,.
CSARRLGVGGTSSYNEQFF,TGCAGTGCCCGGCGTCTGGGGGTGGGCGGGACGAGCTCCTACAATGAGCAGTTCTTC,TRBJ2-1,.,TRBV20-1,.
CSASRPSTFSYEQYF,TGCAGTGCTAGTCGCCCGTCAACCTTCTCCTACGAGCAGTACTTC,TRBJ2-7,.,TRBV20-1,.
CASSFNGRVGNVLTF,TGTGCCAGCAGTTTTAATGGGAGGGTCGGCAACGTCCTGACTTTC,TRBJ2-6,few,TRBV12-3/TRBV12-4,TRBD2
CASSLVLVLDTQYF,TGTGCCAGCAGCTTAGTGCTGGTTTTAGATACGCAGTATTTT,TRBJ2-3,.,TRBV7-8,.
CASRPTSFYEQYF,TGTGCCAGCAGACCTACTAGTTTCTACGAGCAGTACTTC,TRBJ2-7,few,TRBV6-2/TRBV6-3,.
CASSQEGLTLSEQFF,TGTGCCAGCAGCCAAGAGGGACTAACTTTGAGTGAGCAGTTCTTC,TRBJ2-1,.,TRBV4-2,TRBD2
CASRLSGNTRETQYF,TGTGCCAGCAGACTTAGCGGGAATACTAGAGAGACCCAGTACTTC,TRBJ2-5,few,TRBV27,TRBD2
CSVDGQGMFF,TGCAGCGTTGACGGGCAGGGTATGTTCTTC,TRBJ2-1,.,TRBV29-1,.
CASSQGGGTETQYF,TGCGCCAGCAGCCAAGGGGGTGGGACAGAGACCCAGTACTTC,TRBJ2-5,.,TRBV4-1,.
CASSPRVGQGMNTEAFF,TGTGCCAGCAGCCCCCGGGTCGGCCAGGGGATGAACACTGAAGCTTTCTTT,TRBJ1-1,.,TRBV11-2,.
CAISEGQDIPYGYTF,TGTGCCATCAGTGAAGGACAGGACATCCCCTATGGCTACACCTTC,TRBJ1-2,few,TRBV10-3,TRBD1
CASSFLRGAYEQYF,TGCGCCAGCAGCTTCCTCAGGGGGGCCTACGAGCAGTACTTC,TRBJ2-7,few,TRBV5-1,.
CASSLGSSPNNEQFF,TGTGCCAGCAGCTTAGGTTCTAGCCCAAACAATGAGCAGTTCTTC,TRBJ2-1,.,TRBV7-2,.
CASSHTEGNNEQFF,TGCGCCAGCAGCCACACGGAGGGCAACAATGAGCAGTTCTTC,TRBJ2-1,.,TRBV5-1,.
CSARGKEDTDTQYF,TGCAGTGCTAGGGGGAAGGAGGACACAGATACGCAGTATTTT,TRBJ2-3,once,TRBV20-1,.
CASRRQGSDEKLFF,TGCGCCAGCAGGCGACAGGGGTCGGATGAAAAACTGTTTTTT,TRBJ1-4,.,TRBV4-1,TRBD1
CASSFGGTPHNEQFF,TGTGCCAGCAGTTTCGGAGGGACCCCCCACAATGAGCAGTTCTTC,TRBJ2-1,.,TRBV12-3/TRBV12-4,.
CASSCRGQGADTQYF,TGTGCCAGCAGTTGCAGAGGACAGGGGGCAGATACGCAGTATTTT,TRBJ2-3,.,TRBV6-6,TRBD1
CASSPRQRENTEAFF,TGTGCCAGCAGCCCAAGGCAACGGGAGAACACTGAAGCTTTCTTT,TRBJ1-1,.,TRBV7-2,.
CASSIRTGWRAGTQYF,TGTGCCAGCAGCATCCGGACAGGATGGCGAGCGGGTACGCAGTATTTT,TRBJ2-3,few,TRBV5-6,.
CASTWPSGRAHEKFF,TGTGCCAGCACCTGGCCTAGCGGGAGGGCCCACGAGAAGTTCTTC,TRBJ2-1,.,TRBV7-3,TRBD2
CASSLVGRGTGAYEQYF,TGTGCCAGCAGCTTAGTAGGAAGGGGGACGGGAGCCTACGAGCAGTACTTC,TRBJ2-7,once,TRBV13,.
CASANRDKRSLSQPQHF,TGCGCCAGCGCCAACCGGGACAAGCGGTCTCTTTCTCAGCCCCAGCATTTT,TRBJ1-5,few,TRBV4-1,.